Listed here are 9 T cell receptor beta chains from one sample, sequenced in a study of T cells in Graves' hyperthyroidism and ophthalmopathy. The TCR beta CDR3 regions underwent amplification using RNA transcripts as the source. A first-round RT-PCR of the TCR CDR3 used the HTBI primer set. Using its own MiXCR run on the multiplex PCR reads, TCRdb lists one record per CDR3 protein. This sample has about 620,000 distinct CDR3 sequences, with 15% to 20% found just once. Sequencing was carried out using blood. These receptors were taken from a woman in her twenties or thirties with Graves' hyperthyroidism.

This clonotype was observed at least ten times. The chain carries TRBV27 and TRBJ1-2; TRBD1 matches 7 bases. Looked up from germline, CDR1 is MNHEY and CDR2 is SMNVEV (reference sequence). V lost 6 bases, J lost 6 bases, and 7 bases stayed unmatched. This CDR3 comprises 13 residues. Here the CDR3 reads CASRNYRGDGYTF. CDR3 nucleotide sequence: TGTGCCAGCAGAAATTACAGGGGTGATGGCTACACCTTC.

This clonotype was seen many times. The V call is TRBV11-2, the J call TRBJ2-7; D uncertain. There are 13 residues in the CDR3. Germline values: CDR1 SGHAT, CDR2 FQNNGV. Trimming took 4 bases from V and 4 from J, leaving 11 bases between them. Written as DNA, the CDR3 is TGTGCCAGCAGCTCCCCCTCAGTGTACGAGCAGTACTTC. Its protein is CASSSPSVYEQYF.

The chain uses TRBV28 and TRBJ1-4; D gene unclear. V was shortened by 5 bases and J by 7 bases, with 17 bases between the two germline ends. The CDR3 consists of 15 residues. From germline, CDR1 is MDHEN and CDR2 SYDVKM. The CDR3 here is CASSPGPEYGEKLFF. In DNA form, the CDR3 reads TGTGCCAGCAGTCCTGGGCCGGAGTACGGTGAAAAACTGTTTTTT. The whole variable domain, remainder taken from reference TRBV28 and TRBJ1-4, is DVKVTQSSRYLVKRTGEKVFLECVQDMDHENMFWYRQDPGLGLRLIYFSYDVKMKEKGDIPEGYSVSREKKERFSLILESASTNQTSMYLCASSPGPEYGEKLFFGSGTQLSVL.

As regards this clonotype: A read error is possible here, since a much larger clone lies one base away. The chain combines TRBV28 with TRBJ2-5, with D hard to call. Per the germline V gene, CDR1 is MDHEN and CDR2 is SYDVKM. CDR3 size: 13 residues. Trimming pared 8 bases from V and 4 bases from J, leaving 14 bases between. The CDR3 sequence is CASCHSLRETQYF. CDR3 DNA: TGTGCCAGCTGTCACAGCCTCCGAGAGACCCAGTACTTC.

This clonotype was recorded a few times. CDR3 sequence (DNA): TGCGCCAGCAGCTTGGTGGGGCCTCAAGGGGACACCATATATTTT. This codes for CASSLVGPQGDTIYF. The V call is TRBV5-1, the J call TRBJ1-3, with D maybe TRBD1 (5 bases). Germline CDR1 is SGHRS and CDR2 is YFSETQ. The CDR3 covers 15 residues. Trimming stripped 0 bases from V and 8 bases from J, with 15 bases between.

A few counts support this clonotype. The chain links TRBV18 to TRBJ2-5; D not certain. This CDR3 region has 18 residues. Trimming cost V 2 bases and J 4 bases, with 23 bases left between them. The germline V gene encodes CDR1 KGHSH and CDR2 LQKENI. CDR3 bases: TGTGCCAGCTCACCAAGAAGCGCGCGCGCAGCACCCGGAGAGACCCAGTACTTC. As protein: CASSPRSARAAPGETQYF.

This clonotype came up many times. The gene calls are TRBV6-1 and TRBJ1-2, with D unclear. Per germline, CDR1 MNHNS and CDR2 SASEGT. V was cut by 7 bases and J by 1 base, with 13 bases left in between. This CDR3 region has 14 residues. The CDR3 protein is CASTKATGNYGYTF. CDR3 nucleotides: TGTGCCAGCACCAAAGCGACGGGTAACTATGGCTACACCTTC.

This clonotype came up many times. J is TRBJ2-1 and V is TRBV6-2 or TRBV6-3, with a weak D call TRBD1 (5 bases). The CDR3 runs 14 residues. The germline V and J ends were trimmed by 7 bases and 7 bases, with 17 bases remaining between them. The germline CDR1 and CDR2 sequences are MNHEY and SVGEGT. The CDR3 DNA is TGTGCCAGCACCTCGTTTGGGGCGGTGAATGAGCAGTTCTTC. Its translation is CASTSFGAVNEQFF.

This clonotype was counted a few times. The rearrangement uses TRBV7-9 and TRBJ2-7; D tentatively reads TRBD1 or TRBD2 (5 bases each). The CDR3 contains 14 residues. The V gene's germline CDR1 is SEHNR and CDR2 FQNEAQ (reference sequence). V was clipped by 2 bases and J by 4 bases, with 12 bases between them. CDR3 loop: CASSLTGPAYEQYF. The CDR3, as DNA: TGTGCCAGCAGCTTAACGGGACCGGCGTACGAGCAGTACTTC.